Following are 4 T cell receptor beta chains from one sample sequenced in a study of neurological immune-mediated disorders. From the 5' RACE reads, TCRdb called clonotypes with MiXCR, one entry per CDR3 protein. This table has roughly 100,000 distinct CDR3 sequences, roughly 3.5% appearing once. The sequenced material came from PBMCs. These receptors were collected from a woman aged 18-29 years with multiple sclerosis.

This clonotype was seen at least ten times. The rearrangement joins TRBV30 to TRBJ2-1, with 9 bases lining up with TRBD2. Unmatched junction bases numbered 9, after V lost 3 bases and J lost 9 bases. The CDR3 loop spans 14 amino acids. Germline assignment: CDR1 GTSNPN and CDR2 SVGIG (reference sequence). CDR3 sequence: CAWSLSGSTGEQFF. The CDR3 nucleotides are TGTGCCTGGAGCCTTAGCGGGAGCACCGGTGAGCAGTTCTTC.

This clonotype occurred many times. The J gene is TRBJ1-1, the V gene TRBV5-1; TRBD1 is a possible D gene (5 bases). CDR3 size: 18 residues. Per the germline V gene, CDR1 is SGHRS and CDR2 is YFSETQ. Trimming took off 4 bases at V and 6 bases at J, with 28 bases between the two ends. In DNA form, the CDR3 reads TGCGCCAGCAGCCACAGCTGGCCAGGGCTATCCCTTGGGGCTGAAGCTTTCTTT. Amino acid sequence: CASSHSWPGLSLGAEAFF.

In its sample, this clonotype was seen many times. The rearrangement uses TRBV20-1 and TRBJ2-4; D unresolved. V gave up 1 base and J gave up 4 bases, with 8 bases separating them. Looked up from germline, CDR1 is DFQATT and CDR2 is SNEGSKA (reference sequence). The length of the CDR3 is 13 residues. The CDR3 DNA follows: TGCAGTGCTAGAGCGCCTATAAAAAACATTCAGTACTTC. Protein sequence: CSARAPIKNIQYF.

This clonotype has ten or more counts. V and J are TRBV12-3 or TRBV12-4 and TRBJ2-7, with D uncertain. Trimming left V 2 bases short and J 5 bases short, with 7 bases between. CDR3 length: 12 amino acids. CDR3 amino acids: CASSLRRDEQYF. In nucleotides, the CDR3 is TGTGCCAGCAGTTTACGTCGGGACGAGCAGTACTTC.